This TCR beta chain was identified in a study of blood T cell repertoires in COVID-19. The overall study: COVID-19 samples collected from the United States, Italy and Spain covered acute and convalescent phases. PBMCs, B-cell-depleted T cells, or T cells provided the cDNA or gDNA that made up the material.

Patients of the Seattle cohort, enrolled during active infection, were followed longitudinally. In the source study's methods: Nucleated cell number was recorded as an estimate derived from reference gene primer amplification. Profiled with immunoSEQ multiplex PCR; TCRdb holds only in-frame clones, not every one. V and J calls plus clone size are reproduced from that table; the DNA served to infer D and trimming. Found here are a few hundred thousand clones, around 87% of them singletons; the top ten hold roughly a tenth. The CDR3 runs 13 residues. The origin of this receptor is a young woman with COVID-19, enrolled during active disease. This rearrangement joins TRBV21-1 to TRBJ2-1; TRBD1, the D gene given by the table, was not confirmed from the DNA. TRBV21-1 is labeled a pseudogene. The specimen sequenced was peripheral blood. DNA of the CDR3: TGTGCCAGCAGCAAAAGGGGGCGTAATGAGCAGTTCTTC. Translation gives CASSKRGRNEQFF.